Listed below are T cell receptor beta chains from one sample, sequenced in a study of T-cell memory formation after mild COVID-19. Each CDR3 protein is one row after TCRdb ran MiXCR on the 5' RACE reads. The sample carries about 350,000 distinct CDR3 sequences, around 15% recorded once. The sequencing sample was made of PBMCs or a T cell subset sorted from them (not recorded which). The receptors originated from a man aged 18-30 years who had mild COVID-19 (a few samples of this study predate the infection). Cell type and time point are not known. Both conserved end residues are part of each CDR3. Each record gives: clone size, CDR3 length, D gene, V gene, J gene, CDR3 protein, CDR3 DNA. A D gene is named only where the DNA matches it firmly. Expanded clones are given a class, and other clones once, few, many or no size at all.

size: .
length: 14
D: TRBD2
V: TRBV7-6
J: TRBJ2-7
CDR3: CASSASGGSYEQYF
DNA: TGTGCCAGCAGCGCTAGCGGGGGGTCCTACGAGCAGTACTTC

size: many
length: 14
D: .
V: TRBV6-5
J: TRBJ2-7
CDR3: CASSYLTGAYEQYF
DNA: TGTGCCAGCAGTTATTTGACAGGAGCCTACGAGCAGTACTTC

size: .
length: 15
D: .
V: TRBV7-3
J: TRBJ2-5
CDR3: CASSKRPGTQETQYF
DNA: TGTGCCAGCAGCAAACGTCCCGGGACTCAAGAGACCCAGTACTTC

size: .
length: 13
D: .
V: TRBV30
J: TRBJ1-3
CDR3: CAWGRYSGNTIYF
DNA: TGTGCCTGGGGACGGTACTCTGGAAACACCATATATTTT

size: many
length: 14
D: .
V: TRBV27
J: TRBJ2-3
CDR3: CASSLSDSTDTQYF
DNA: TGTGCCAGCAGTTTGTCAGATAGCACAGATACGCAGTATTTT

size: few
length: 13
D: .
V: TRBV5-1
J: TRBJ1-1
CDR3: CASSGDGYTEAFF
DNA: TGCGCCAGCAGCGGGGACGGGTACACTGAAGCTTTCTTT

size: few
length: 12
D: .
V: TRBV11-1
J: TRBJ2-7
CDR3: CASSRLGVWQYF
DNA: TGTGCCAGCAGTCGACTTGGAGTTTGGCAGTACTTC

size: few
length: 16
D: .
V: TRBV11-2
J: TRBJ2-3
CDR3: CASSYRAGSWSDTQYF
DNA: TGTGCCAGCAGCTACCGGGCGGGGAGTTGGTCAGATACGCAGTATTTT

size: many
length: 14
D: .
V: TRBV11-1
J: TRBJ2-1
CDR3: CASRPRGVWDEQFF
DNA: TGTGCCAGCAGGCCACGAGGGGTTTGGGATGAGCAGTTCTTC

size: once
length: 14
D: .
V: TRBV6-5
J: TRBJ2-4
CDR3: CASSYSPGQNIQYF
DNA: TGTGCCAGCAGTTACTCGCCAGGCCAAAACATTCAGTACTTC

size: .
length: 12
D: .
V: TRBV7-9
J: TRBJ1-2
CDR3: CASEGFSYGYTF
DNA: TGTGCCAGCGAGGGGTTTAGCTATGGCTACACCTTC

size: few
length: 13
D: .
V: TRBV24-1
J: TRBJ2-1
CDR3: CATSEGTHNEQFF
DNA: TGTGCCACCAGTGAGGGGACCCACAATGAGCAGTTCTTC

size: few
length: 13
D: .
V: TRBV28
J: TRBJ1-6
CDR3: CASSQVGGSPLHF
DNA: TGTGCCAGCTCCCAAGTGGGGGGTTCACCCCTCCACTTT

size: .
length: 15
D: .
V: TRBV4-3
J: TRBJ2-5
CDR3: CASSQVRLGSSAQYF
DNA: TGCGCCAGCAGCCAAGTGAGGCTAGGCTCGAGCGCCCAGTACTTC

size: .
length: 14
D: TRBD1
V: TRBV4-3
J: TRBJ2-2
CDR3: CASTTGQGTGELFF
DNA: TGCGCCAGCACTACTGGACAGGGGACCGGGGAGCTGTTTTTT

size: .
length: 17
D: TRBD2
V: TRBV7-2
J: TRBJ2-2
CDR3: CASSFVEAGGAPGELFF
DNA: TGTGCCAGCAGCTTCGTGGAAGCGGGGGGCGCCCCCGGGGAGCTGTTTTTT

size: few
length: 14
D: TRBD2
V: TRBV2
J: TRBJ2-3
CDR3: CASRGLAGAVPQYF
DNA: TGTGCCAGCAGGGGACTAGCGGGGGCCGTCCCCCAGTATTTT

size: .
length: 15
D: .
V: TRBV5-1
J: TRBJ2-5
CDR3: CASSLAPVEMETQYF
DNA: TGCGCCAGCAGCTTGGCCCCCGTGGAGATGGAGACCCAGTACTTC

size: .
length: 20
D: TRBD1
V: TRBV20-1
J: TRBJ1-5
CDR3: CSAGLVIGQGAKASNQPQHF
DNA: TGCAGTGCTGGGTTAGTCATCGGACAGGGGGCGAAAGCAAGCAATCAGCCCCAGCATTTT

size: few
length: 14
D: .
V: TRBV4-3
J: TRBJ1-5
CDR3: CASSLSAYNQPQHF
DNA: TGCGCCAGCAGCCTGTCGGCGTACAATCAGCCCCAGCATTTT

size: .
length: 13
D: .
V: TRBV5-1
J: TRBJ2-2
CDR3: CASSLVGSGELFF
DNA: TGCGCCAGCAGCTTGGTCGGGTCCGGGGAGCTGTTTTTT

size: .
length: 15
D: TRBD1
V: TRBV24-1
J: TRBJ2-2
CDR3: CATSDFEGAGGELFF
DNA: TGTGCCACCAGTGATTTTGAGGGGGCTGGCGGGGAGCTGTTTTTT